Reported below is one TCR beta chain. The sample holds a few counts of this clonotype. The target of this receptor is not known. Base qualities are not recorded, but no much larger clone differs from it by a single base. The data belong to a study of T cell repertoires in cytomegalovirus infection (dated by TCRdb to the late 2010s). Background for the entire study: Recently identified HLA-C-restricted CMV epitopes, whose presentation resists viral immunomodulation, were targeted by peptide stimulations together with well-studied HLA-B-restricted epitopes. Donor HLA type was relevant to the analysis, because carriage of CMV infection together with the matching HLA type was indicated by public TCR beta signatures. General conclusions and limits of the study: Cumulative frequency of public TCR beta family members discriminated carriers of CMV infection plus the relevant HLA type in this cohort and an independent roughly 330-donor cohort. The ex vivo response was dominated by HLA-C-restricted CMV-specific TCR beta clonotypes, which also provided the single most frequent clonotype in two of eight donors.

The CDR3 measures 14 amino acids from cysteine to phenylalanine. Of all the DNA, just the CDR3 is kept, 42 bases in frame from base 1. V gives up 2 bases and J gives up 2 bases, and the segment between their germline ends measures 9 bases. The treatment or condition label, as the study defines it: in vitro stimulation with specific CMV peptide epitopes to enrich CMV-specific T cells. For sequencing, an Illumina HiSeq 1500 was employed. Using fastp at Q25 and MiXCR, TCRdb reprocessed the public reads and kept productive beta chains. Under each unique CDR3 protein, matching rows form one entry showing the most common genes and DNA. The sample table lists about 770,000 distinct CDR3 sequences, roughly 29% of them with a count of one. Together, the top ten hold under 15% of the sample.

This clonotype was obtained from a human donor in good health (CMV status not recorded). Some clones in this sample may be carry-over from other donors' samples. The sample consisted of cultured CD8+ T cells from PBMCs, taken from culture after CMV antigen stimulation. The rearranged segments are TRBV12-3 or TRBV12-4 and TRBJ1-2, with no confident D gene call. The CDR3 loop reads CASSLQVINYGYTF. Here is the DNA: TGTGCCAGCAGTTTACAGGTTATAAACTATGGCTACACCTTC.